This TCR beta chain was documented in a study of cytomegalovirus exposure and HLA in healthy donors. Findings and limits, study-wide: Across all donors, roughly uniform sequencing depth was an assumption of the presence/absence analyses. An apparent linkage of common viral pathogens to several of the most significant clusters emerged in a later analysis.

A remark on this clone: The antigen is unknown.

PCR primers comprised 60 Vbeta and 13 Jbeta primers. Clones were read by immunoSEQ multiplex PCR, and TCRdb kept only the in-frame ones, dropping some. Among some 200,000 clones listed, approximately 70% were seen once. With V trimmed by 3 bases and J by 3 bases, 13 bases remained unmatched. CDR1 LNHDA and CDR2 SQIVND come from the germline V gene (reference sequence). CDR3 size: 18 residues. The genes are TRBV19 and TRBJ1-5, with TRBD1 identical over 8 bases. The TCR sequence derives from a woman in her twenties or thirties in good health and CMV-seronegative. The sequencing sample was made of PBMCs. CDR3 amino acids: CASSIVRGRGVDNQPQHF. The DNA of the CDR3 is TGTGCCAGTAGTATCGTCAGGGGGCGCGGGGTCGACAATCAGCCCCAGCATTTT.